This T cell receptor (beta chain) was captured in a study of immune evolution from preneoplasia to lung adenocarcinoma. Across the whole study: HLA loss of heterozygosity: about 7% AIS, about 14% MIA, about 30% ADC, none AAH.

The protocol was immunoSEQ multiplex PCR, while the TCRdb copy is restricted to in-frame clones and leaves out a portion. Among about 4,300 clones listed, roughly three quarters were seen once. The sequencing sample was made of FFPE minimally invasive lung adenocarcinoma tissue. The sequence was obtained from a person aged 50-70 years with lung adenocarcinoma.

The CDR3 spells CASSSFLAASTDTQYF. CDR3 nucleotide sequence: TGTGCCAGCAGCTCATTCCTAGCGGCTAGCACAGATACGCAGTATTTT. This sequence joins TRBV7-9 and TRBJ2-3, with 7 bases lining up with TRBD2. In germline, CDR1 is SEHNR, CDR2 FQNEAQ (reference sequence). Unmatched junction bases numbered 7, after V lost 4 bases and J lost 0 bases. The CDR3 has 16 residues.